This T cell receptor (beta chain) is drawn from a study of blood T cell repertoires in COVID-19. Some clones are missing from TCRdb's copy, which holds only in-frame ones; the method was immunoSEQ multiplex PCR. The sample includes some 390,000 clones, roughly nine tenths of them seen just once. Two consecutive negative NP/OP PCR tests, clearance, or resolved symptoms defined Cohort 3 recovery. The CDR3 spans 14 residues. CDR1 and CDR2 from the germline V gene are SSHAT and FNYEAQ (reference sequence). V was clipped by 5 bases and J by 7 bases, with 14 bases between them. This sequence joins TRBV7-7 and TRBJ2-2, with D unresolved. This sequence was found in a man aged 25 to 45 who had recovered from COVID-19. The sequencing input was PBMCs or T cells enriched from blood (not recorded which). The CDR3 region has the DNA TGTGCCAGCAGCGGTACCGTGAGTGGCGGGGAGCTGTTTTTT. Protein sequence: CASSGTVSGGELFF.